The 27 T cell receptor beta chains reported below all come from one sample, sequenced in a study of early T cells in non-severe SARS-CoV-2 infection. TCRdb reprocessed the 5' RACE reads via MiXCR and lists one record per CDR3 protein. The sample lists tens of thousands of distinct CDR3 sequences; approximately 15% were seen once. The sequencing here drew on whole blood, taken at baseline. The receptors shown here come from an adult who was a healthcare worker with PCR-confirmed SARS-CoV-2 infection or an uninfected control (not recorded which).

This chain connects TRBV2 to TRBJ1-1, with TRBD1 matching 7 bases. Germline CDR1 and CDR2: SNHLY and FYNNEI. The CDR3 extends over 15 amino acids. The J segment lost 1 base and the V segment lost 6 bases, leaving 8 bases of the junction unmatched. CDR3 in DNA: TGTGCCAGCAGGACCCCCGGACAGGCGAACACTGAAGCTTTCTTT. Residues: CASRTPGQANTEAFF.

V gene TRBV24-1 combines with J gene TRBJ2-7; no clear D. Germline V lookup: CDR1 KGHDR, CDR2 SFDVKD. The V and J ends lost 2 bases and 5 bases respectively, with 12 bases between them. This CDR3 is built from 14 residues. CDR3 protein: CATSDSSELDEQYF. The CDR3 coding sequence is TGTGCCACCAGTGATTCGTCTGAGTTGGACGAGCAGTACTTC.

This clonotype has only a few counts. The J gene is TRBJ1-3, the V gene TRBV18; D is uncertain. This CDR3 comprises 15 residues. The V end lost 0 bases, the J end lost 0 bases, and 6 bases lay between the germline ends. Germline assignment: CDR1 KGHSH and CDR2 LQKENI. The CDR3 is CASSPPRHSGNTIYF. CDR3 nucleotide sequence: TGTGCCAGCTCACCACCGAGGCACTCTGGAAACACCATATATTTT.

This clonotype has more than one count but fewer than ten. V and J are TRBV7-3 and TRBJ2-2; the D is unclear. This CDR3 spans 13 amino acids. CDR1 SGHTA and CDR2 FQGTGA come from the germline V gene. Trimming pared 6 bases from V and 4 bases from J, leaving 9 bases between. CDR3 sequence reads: CASRKGPTGELFF. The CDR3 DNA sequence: TGTGCCAGCAGGAAAGGCCCCACCGGGGAGCTGTTTTTT.

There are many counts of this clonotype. CDR3 region: CSVRTVQETQYF. CDR3 DNA: TGCAGCGTTAGGACAGTTCAAGAGACCCAGTACTTC. V and J are TRBV29-1 and TRBJ2-5; D perhaps matches TRBD1 (6 bases). Germline V CDR1 and CDR2: SQVTM, ANQGSEA. The CDR3 covers 12 residues. V was cut by 5 bases and J by 2 bases, with 9 bases left in between.

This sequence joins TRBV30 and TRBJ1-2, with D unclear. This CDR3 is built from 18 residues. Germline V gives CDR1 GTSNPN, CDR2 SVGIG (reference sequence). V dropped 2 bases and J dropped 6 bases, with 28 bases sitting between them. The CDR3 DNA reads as TGTGCCTGGAGTCCCTGGGCTTTGGCGAGAGGGAGCGCGGATGGCTACACCTTC. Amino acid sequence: CAWSPWALARGSADGYTF.

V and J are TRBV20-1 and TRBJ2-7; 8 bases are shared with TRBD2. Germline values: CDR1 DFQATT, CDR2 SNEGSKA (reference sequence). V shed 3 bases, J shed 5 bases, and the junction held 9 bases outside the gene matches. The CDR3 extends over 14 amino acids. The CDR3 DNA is TGCAGTGCTAGCCAAAGCGGGAGAGTCCACGAGCAGTACTTC. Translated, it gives CSASQSGRVHEQYF.

The CDR3 loop is CASTQGGWTEAFF. The CDR3 DNA follows: TGTGCCAGCACCCAAGGGGGGTGGACTGAAGCTTTCTTT. V is TRBV2 and J is TRBJ1-1; D may be TRBD1 (6 bases). V was pared by 7 bases and J by 5 bases, with 14 bases between. In germline, CDR1 is SNHLY, CDR2 FYNNEI. This CDR3 has 13 amino acids.

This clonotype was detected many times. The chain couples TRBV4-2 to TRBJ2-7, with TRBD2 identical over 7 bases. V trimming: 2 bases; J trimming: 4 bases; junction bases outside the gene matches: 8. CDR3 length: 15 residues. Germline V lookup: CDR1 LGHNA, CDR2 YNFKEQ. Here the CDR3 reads CASSQTPGTKYEQYF. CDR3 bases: TGTGCCAGCAGCCAAACCCCCGGGACTAAGTACGAGCAGTACTTC.

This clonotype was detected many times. The CDR3 spells CASSLSESGANVLTF. The CDR3, as DNA: TGTGCCAGCAGCTTATCCGAGTCTGGGGCCAACGTCCTGACTTTC. The chain joins TRBV7-9 to TRBJ2-6; D is unclear. CDR3 length: 15 residues. With 2 bases removed from V and 1 base from J, the gap between germline ends came to 6 bases. Germline CDR1 reads SEHNR; CDR2 reads FQNEAQ (reference sequence).

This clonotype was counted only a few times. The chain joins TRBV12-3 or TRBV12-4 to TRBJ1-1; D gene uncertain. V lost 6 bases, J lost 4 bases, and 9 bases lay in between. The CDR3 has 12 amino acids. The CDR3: CASSIGSTEAFF. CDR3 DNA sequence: TGTGCCAGCAGCATTGGGAGCACTGAAGCTTTCTTT.

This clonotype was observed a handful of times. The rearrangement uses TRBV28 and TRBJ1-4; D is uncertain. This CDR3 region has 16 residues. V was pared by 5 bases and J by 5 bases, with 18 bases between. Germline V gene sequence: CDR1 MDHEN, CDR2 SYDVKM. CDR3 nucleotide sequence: TGTGCCAGCAGTCCATCCCTAGCCTTTAGGAATGAAAAACTGTTTTTT. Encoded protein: CASSPSLAFRNEKLFF.

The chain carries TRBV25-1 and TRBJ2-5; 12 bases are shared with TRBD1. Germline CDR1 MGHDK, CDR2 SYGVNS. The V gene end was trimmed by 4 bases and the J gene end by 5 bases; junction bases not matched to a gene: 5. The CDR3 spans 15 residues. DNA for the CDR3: TGTGCCAGCAGTGGCGGGACAGGGGGCCTTGAGACCCAGTACTTC. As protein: CASSGGTGGLETQYF.

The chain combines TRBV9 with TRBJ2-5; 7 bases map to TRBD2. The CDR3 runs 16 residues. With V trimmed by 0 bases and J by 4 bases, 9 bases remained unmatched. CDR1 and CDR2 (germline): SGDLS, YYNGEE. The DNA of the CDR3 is TGTGCCAGCAGCGTAGGGGGAGGGACCCATGGAGAGACCCAGTACTTC. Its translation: CASSVGGGTHGETQYF.

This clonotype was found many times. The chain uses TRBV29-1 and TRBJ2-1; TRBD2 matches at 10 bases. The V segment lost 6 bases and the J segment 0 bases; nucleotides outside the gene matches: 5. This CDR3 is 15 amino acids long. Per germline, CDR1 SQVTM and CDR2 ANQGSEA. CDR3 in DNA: TGCAGCGTCTCTAGCGGGAGTCTCTCCTACAATGAGCAGTTCTTC. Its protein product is CSVSSGSLSYNEQFF.

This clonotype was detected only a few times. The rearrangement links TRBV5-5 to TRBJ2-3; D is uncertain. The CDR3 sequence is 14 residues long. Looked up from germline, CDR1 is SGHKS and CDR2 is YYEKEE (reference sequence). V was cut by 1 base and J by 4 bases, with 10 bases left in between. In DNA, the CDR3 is TGTGCCAGCAGCTTGAATCCCAATTCAGATACGCAGTATTTT. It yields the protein CASSLNPNSDTQYF.

The CDR3 reads CATSDLRSGTDTQYF. CDR3 coding DNA: TGTGCCACCAGTGATTTGAGGAGCGGCACAGATACGCAGTATTTT. The rearrangement uses TRBV24-1 and TRBJ2-3; no clear D. With 0 bases removed from V and 1 base from J, the gap between germline ends came to 7 bases. The germline gives CDR1 KGHDR, CDR2 SFDVKD. This CDR3 spans 15 amino acids.

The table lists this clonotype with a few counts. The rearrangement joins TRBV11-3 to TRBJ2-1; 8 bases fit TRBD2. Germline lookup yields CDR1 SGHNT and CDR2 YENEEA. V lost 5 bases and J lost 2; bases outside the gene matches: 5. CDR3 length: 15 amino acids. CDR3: CASSPGSGTYNEQFF. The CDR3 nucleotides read TGTGCCAGCAGCCCAGGTAGCGGGACCTACAATGAGCAGTTCTTC.

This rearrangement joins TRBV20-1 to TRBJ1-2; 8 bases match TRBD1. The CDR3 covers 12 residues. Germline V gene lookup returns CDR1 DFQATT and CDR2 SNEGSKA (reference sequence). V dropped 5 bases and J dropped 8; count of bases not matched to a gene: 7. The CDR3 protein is CSALDRAIGYTF. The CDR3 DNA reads TGCAGTGCTTTGGACAGGGCTATAGGCTACACCTTC.

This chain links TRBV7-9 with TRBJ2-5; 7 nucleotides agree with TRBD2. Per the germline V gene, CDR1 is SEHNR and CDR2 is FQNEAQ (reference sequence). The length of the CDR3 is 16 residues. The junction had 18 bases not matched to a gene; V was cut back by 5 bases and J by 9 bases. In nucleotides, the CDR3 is TGTGCCAGCAGCCACCCAGCGAGGGAGGGCCCGGGGTCCCAGTACTTC. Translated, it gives CASSHPAREGPGSQYF.

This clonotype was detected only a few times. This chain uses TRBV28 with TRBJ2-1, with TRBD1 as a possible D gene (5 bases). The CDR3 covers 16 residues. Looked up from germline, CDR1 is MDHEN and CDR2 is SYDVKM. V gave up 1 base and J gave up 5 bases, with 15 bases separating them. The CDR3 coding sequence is TGTGCCAGCAGTTTATCTGCGCAGGGTATGGACAATGAGCAGTTCTTC. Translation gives CASSLSAQGMDNEQFF. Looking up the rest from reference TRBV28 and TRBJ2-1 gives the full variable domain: DVKVTQSSRYLVKRTGEKVFLECVQDMDHENMFWYRQDPGLGLRLIYFSYDVKMKEKGDIPEGYSVSREKKERFSLILESASTNQTSMYLCASSLSAQGMDNEQFFGPGTRLTVL.

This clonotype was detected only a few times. The CDR3 region has the DNA TGTGCCAGCAGCCCCCAGGACGGGCAGTACTTC. This encodes CASSPQDGQYF. This chain joins TRBV14 and TRBJ2-7; no clear D gene. Germline CDR1 reads SGHDN; CDR2 reads FVKESK. V was cut by 4 bases and J by 9 bases, with 10 bases left in between. CDR3 length equals 11 residues.

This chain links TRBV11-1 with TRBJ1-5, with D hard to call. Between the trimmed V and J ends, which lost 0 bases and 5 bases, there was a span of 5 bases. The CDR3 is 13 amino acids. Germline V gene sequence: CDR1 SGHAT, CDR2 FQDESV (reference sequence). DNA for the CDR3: TGTGCCAGCAGCTTAGCCCCGCATCAGCCCCAGCATTTT. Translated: CASSLAPHQPQHF.

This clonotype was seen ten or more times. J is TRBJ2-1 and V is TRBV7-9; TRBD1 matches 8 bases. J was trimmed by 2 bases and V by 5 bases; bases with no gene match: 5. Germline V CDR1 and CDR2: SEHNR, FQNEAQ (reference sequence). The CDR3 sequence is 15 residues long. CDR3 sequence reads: CASSPDRGPYNEQFF. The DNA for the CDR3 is TGTGCCAGCAGCCCTGACAGGGGCCCCTACAATGAGCAGTTCTTC.

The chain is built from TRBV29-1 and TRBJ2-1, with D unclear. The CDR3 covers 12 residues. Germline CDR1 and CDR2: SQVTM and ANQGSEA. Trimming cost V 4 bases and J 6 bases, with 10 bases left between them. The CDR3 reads CSVVGPLNEQFF. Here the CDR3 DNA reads TGCAGCGTTGTTGGTCCTCTCAATGAGCAGTTCTTC.

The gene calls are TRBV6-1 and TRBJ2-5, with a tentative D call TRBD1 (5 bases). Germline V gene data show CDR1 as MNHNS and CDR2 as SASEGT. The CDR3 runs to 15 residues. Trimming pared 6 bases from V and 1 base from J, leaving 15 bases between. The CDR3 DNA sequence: TGTGCCAGCAGGCGACAGCCGAGCCTCCAAGAGACCCAGTACTTC. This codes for CASRRQPSLQETQYF.

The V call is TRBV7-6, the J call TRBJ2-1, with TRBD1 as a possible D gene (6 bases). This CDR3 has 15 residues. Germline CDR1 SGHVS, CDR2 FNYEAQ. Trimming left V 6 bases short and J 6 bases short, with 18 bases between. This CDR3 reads CASSFLTGTSNEQFF. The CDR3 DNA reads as TGTGCCAGCAGTTTTTTGACAGGCACTTCCAATGAGCAGTTCTTC.